This TCR beta chain originates from a study of monozygotic twins with inflammatory bowel disease. Germline V gene data show CDR1 as SGHNT and CDR2 as YYREEE (reference sequence). The CDR3 loop spans 13 amino acids. Per sample, reverse transcription was split into eight reactions. Following a re-call of the 5' RACE reads, TCRdb has one entry per CDR3 protein and lacks DNA. Its table lists roughly 160,000 distinct CDR3 sequences. The receptor's source is a human donor with ulcerative colitis or Crohn's disease, or a healthy co-twin of an affected twin (not recorded which). The J gene is TRBJ2-7, the V gene TRBV5-4; TCRdb selects TRBD1, and the lack of DNA leaves this call unchecked. Specimen: blood. CDR3 region: CASSFRDTYEQYF.